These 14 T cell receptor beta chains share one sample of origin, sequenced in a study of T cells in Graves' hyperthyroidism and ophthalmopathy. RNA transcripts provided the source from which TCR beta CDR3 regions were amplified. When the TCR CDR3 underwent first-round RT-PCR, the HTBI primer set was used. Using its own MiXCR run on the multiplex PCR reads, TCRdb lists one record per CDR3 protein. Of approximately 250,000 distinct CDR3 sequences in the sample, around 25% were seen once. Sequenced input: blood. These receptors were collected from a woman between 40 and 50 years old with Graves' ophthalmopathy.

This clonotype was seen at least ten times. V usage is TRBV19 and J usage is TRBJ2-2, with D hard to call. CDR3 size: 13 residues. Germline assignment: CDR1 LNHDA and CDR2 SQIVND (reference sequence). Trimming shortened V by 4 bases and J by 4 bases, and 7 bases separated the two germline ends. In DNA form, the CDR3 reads TGTGCCAGTAGTAAGGCTAGCACCGGGGAGCTGTTTTTT. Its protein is CASSKASTGELFF.

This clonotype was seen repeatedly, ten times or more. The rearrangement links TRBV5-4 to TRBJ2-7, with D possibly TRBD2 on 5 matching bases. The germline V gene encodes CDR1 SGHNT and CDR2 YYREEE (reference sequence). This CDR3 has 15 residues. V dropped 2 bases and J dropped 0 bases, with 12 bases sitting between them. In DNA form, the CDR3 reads TGTGCCAGCAGCTTAGGAGCGGAGGCCTCCTACGAGCAGTACTTC. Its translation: CASSLGAEASYEQYF. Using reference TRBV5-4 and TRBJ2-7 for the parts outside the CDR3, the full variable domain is ETGVTQSPTHLIKTRGQQVTLRCSSQSGHNTVSWYQQALGQGPQFIFQYYREEENGRGNFPPRFSGLQFPNYSSELNVNALELDDSALYLCASSLGAEASYEQYFGPGTRLTVT.

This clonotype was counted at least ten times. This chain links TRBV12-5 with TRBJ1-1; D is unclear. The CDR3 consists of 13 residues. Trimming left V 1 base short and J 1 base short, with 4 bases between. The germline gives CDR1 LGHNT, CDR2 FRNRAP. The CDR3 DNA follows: TGTGCTAGTGGTTTGGGAGGGAACACTGAAGCTTTCTTT. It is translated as CASGLGGNTEAFF.

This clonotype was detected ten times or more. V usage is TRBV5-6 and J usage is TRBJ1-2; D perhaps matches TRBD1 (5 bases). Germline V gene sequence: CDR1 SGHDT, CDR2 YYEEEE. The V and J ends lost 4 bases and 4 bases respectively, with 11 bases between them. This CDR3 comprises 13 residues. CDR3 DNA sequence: TGTGCCAGCAGCGGGCGGGGGTTCTATGGCTACACCTTC. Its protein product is CASSGRGFYGYTF.

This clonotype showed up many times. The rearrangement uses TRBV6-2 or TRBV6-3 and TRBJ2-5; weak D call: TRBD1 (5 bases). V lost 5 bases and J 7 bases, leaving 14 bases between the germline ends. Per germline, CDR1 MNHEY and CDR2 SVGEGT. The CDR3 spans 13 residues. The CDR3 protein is CASSGQSVGTQYF. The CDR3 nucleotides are TGTGCCAGCAGTGGACAAAGCGTGGGGACCCAGTACTTC.

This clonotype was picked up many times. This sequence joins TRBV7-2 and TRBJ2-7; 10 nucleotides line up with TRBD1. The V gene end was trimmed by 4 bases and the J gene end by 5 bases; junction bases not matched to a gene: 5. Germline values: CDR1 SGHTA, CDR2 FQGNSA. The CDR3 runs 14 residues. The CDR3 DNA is TGTGCCAGCAGCTCTGGACAGGGGGGGCACGAGCAGTACTTC. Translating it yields CASSSGQGGHEQYF.

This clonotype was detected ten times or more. CDR3 sequence (DNA): TGTGCCAGCAGCCAAGAACCAGGGTATAACTATGGCTACACCTTC. Translated, it gives CASSQEPGYNYGYTF. The chain employs TRBV4-2 and TRBJ1-2; TRBD1 is a possible D gene (5 bases). This CDR3 spans 15 amino acids. The ends were cut back, 0 bases at V and 1 base at J, with 9 bases in the middle. Germline lookup yields CDR1 LGHNA and CDR2 YNFKEQ.

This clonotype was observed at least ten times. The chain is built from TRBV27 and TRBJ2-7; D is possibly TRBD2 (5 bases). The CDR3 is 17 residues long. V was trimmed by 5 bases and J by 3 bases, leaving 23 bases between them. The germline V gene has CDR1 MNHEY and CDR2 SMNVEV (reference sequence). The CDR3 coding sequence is TGTGCCAGCAGTCCGCATACGAGTAGCGTGAACGTCTACGAGCAGTACTTC. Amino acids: CASSPHTSSVNVYEQYF.

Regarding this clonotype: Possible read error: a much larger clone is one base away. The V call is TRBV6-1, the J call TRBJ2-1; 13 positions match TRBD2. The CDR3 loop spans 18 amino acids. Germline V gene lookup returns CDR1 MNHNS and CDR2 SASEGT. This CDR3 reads CACSTSTSGRAGTNEQFF. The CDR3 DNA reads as TGTGCCTGCAGTACGTCAACTAGCGGGAGGGCCGGTACGAATGAGCAGTTCTTC.

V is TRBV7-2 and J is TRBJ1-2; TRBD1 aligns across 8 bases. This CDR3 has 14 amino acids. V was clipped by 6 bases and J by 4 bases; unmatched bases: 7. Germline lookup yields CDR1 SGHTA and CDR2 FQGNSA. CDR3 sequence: CASSSNRGAYGYTF. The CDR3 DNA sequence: TGTGCCAGCAGTTCAAACAGGGGGGCCTATGGCTACACCTTC. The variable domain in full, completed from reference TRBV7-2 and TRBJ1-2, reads GAGVSQSPSNKVTEKGKDVELRCDPISGHTALYWYRQSLGQGLEFLIYFQGNSAPDKSGLPSDRFSAERTGGSVSTLTIQRTQQEDSAVYLCASSSNRGAYGYTFGSGTRLTVV.

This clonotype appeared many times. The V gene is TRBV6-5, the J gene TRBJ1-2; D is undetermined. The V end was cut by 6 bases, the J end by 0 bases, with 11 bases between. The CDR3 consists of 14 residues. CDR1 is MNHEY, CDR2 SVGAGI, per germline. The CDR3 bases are TGTGCCAGCAGCAGCCATCAAGCTAACTATGGCTACACCTTC. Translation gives CASSSHQANYGYTF.

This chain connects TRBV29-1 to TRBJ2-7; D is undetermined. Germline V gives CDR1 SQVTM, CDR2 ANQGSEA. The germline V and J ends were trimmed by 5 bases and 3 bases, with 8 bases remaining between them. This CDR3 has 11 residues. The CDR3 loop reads CSVHTVYEQYF. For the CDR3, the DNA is TGCAGCGTTCATACGGTCTACGAGCAGTACTTC.

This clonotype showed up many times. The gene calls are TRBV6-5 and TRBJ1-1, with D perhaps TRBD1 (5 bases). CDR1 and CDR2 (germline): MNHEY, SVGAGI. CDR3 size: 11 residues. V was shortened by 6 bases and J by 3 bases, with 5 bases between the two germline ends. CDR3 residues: CASRGDTEAFF. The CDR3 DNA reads TGTGCCAGCAGGGGGGACACTGAAGCTTTCTTT.

CDR3 region: CASSPTSVYGYTF. CDR3 nucleotides: TGTGCCAGCAGCCCTACGTCAGTCTATGGCTACACCTTC. The chain has TRBV11-2 and TRBJ1-2; D is ambiguous. Germline loops: CDR1 SGHAT, CDR2 FQNNGV. V gave up 5 bases and J gave up 4 bases, with 11 bases separating them. The CDR3 extends over 13 amino acids.